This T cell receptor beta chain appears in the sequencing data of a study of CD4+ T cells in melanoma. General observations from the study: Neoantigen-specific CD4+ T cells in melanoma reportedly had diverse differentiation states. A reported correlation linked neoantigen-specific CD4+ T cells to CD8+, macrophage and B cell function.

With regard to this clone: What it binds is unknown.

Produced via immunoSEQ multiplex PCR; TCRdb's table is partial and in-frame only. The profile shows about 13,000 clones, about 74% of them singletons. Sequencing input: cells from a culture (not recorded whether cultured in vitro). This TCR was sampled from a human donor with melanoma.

The DNA of the CDR3 is TGTGCCAGCAGTCCGCCGGGTCCTCCTAATGAAAAACTGTTTTTT. The encoded protein is CASSPPGPPNEKLFF. The chain carries TRBV6-5 and TRBJ1-4; D not resolved. Trimming removed 5 bases from V and 3 bases from J, with 13 bases in between. Germline V gives CDR1 MNHEY, CDR2 SVGAGI. The CDR3 runs to 15 residues.